This T cell receptor (beta chain) was documented in a study of T cells after yellow fever vaccination. Germline values: CDR1 LGHNA, CDR2 YNFKEQ. Trimming shortened V by 5 bases and J by 4 bases, and 20 bases separated the two germline ends. The CDR3 sequence is 16 residues long. The study, taken as a whole, reports: On re-exposure, the response was weaker but peaked faster, at day 5 versus 15.

TCRdb analysed the 5' RACE reads with MiXCR anew, one entry per CDR3 protein. The sample comprises some 240,000 distinct CDR3 sequences, approximately 5.2% of which are singletons, and 2.5% to 4% rests with the top ten. This clonotype was picked up a small number of times. What it recognizes is unknown. This chain connects TRBV4-2 to TRBJ1-1; tentative D call: TRBD1 (6 bases). The receptor comes from a man in his late teens or twenties who received the YFV17D yellow fever vaccine. Sample: CD4+ T cells sorted from PBMCs, taken on the day of the yellow fever booster vaccination. CDR3 region: CASSYSGARMGTEAFF. The CDR3 bases are TGTGCCAGCAGCTACTCAGGGGCGCGGATGGGCACTGAAGCTTTCTTT.